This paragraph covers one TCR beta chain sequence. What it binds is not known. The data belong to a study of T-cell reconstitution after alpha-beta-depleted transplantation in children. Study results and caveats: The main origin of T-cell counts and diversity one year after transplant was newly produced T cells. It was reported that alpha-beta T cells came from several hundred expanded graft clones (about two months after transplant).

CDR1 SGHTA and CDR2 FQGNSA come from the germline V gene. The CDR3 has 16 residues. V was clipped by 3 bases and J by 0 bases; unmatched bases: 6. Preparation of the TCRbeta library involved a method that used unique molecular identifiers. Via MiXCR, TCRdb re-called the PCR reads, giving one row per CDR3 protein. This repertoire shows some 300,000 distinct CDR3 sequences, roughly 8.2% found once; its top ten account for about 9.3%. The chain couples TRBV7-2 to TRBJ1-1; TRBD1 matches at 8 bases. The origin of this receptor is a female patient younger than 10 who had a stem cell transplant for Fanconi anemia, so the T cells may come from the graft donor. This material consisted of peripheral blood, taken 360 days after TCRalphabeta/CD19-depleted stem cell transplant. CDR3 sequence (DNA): TGTGCCAGCAGCTTTCGGACAGGGAGAATGAACACTGAAGCTTTCTTT. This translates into CASSFRTGRMNTEAFF.